The 5 T cell receptor beta chains below were found in one sample sequenced in a study of blood T cell repertoires in COVID-19 (TCRdb year 2020). Preparation of the library involved the immunoSEQ multiplex PCR assay. TCRdb took this table from immuneACCESS and kept in-frame rearrangements with V and J called. Such tables lack part of the clones; where checked against another copy, unresolved V genes explain under half of the gap, and the rest is unexplained. In this sample the table shows 35,000 to 50,000 clones, about 88% of which occur a single time. The ten largest make up about 14% of the sample. The source material was peripheral blood. These receptors were collected from a man aged 70-80 years with active COVID-19.

V usage is TRBV6-1 and J usage is TRBJ1-5; D might be TRBD1 (6 bases). V was shortened by 5 bases and J by 7 bases, with 15 bases between the two germline ends. The length of the CDR3 is 14 residues. Per the germline V gene, CDR1 is MNHNS and CDR2 is SASEGT. The CDR3 nucleotides read TGTGCCAGCAGTCAACCAGGGGAAAGGCAGCCCCAGCATTTT. This gives the protein CASSQPGERQPQHF.

The genes are TRBV5-1 and TRBJ1-1; D might be TRBD1 (5 bases). V was cut by 4 bases and J by 5 bases, with 15 bases left in between. This CDR3 spans 14 amino acids. CDR1 and CDR2 (germline): SGHRS, YFSETQ. The CDR3 DNA follows: TGCGCCAGCAGCGGGGGGGACCTGCTTACTGAAGCTTTCTTT. This encodes CASSGGDLLTEAFF.

This rearrangement joins TRBV7-9 to TRBJ1-4; unclear D gene. Germline lookup yields CDR1 SEHNR and CDR2 FQNEAQ (reference sequence). The CDR3 runs 14 residues. Deletions cut 1 base from V and 3 bases from J, with 6 bases between. In DNA form, the CDR3 reads TGTGCCAGCAGCTTAGGGGCAGCTAATGAAAAACTGTTTTTT. This encodes CASSLGAANEKLFF.

The rearrangement joins TRBV11-2 to TRBJ2-7, with 14 bases aligning to TRBD2. The CDR3 totals 16 residues. The V and J ends lost 5 bases and 3 bases, in that order; junction bases with no gene match: 6. CDR1 is SGHAT, CDR2 FQNNGV, per germline. The CDR3 region has the DNA TGTGCCAGCAGCCCCGGGACTAGCGGGGGAGTCTACGAGCAGTACTTC. Protein: CASSPGTSGGVYEQYF.

The chain has TRBV9 and TRBJ2-4; D uncertain. Germline loops: CDR1 SGDLS, CDR2 YYNGEE. This CDR3 has 14 amino acids. V lost 0 bases to trimming and J lost 5 bases, with 9 bases between them. CDR3 in DNA: TGTGCCAGCAGCGTAGGATATGGGCAAAACATTCAGTACTTC. Translating it yields CASSVGYGQNIQYF.